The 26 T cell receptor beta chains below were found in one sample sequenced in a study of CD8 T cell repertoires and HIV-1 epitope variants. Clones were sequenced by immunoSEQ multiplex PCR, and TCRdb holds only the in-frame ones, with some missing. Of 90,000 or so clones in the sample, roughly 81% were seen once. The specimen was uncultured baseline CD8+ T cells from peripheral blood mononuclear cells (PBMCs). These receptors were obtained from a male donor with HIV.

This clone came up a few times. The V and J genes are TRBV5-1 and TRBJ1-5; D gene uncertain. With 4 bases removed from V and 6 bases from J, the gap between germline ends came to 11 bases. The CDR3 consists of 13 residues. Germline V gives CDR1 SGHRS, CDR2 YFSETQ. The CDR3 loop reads CASSRDAGQPQHF. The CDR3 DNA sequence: TGCGCCAGCAGCAGGGATGCGGGTCAGCCCCAGCATTTT.

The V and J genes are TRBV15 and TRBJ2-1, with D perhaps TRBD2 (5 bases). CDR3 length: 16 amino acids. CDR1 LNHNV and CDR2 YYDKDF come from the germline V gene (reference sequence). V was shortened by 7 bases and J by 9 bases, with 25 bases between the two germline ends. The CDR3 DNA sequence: TGTGCCACCACCAAGACCATAGCTGCCGCGGGTGGTGAGCAGTTCTTC. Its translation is CATTKTIAAAGGEQFF.

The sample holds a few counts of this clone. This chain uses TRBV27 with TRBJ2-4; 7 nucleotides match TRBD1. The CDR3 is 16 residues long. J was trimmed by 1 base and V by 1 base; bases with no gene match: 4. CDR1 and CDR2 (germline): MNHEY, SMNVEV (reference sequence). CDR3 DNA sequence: TGTGCCAGCAGTTTATACCCAGGGGGTGCCAAAAACATTCAGTACTTC. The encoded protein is CASSLYPGGAKNIQYF.

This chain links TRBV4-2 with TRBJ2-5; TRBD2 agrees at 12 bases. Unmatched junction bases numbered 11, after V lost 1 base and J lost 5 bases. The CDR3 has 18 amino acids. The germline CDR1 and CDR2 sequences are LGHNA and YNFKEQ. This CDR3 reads CASSQGRRASGGEETQYF. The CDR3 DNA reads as TGTGCCAGCAGCCAAGGAAGGAGGGCTAGCGGGGGGGAGGAGACCCAGTACTTC.

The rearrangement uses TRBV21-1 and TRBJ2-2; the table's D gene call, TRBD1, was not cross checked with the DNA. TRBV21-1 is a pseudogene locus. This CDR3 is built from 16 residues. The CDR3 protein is CASSKEGTGPSGELFF. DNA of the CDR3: TGTGCCAGCAGCAAAGAGGGGACAGGGCCATCCGGGGAGCTGTTTTTT.

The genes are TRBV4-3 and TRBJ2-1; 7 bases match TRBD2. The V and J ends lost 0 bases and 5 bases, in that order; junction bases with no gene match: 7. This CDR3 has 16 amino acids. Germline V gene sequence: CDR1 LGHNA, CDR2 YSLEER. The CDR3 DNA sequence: TGCGCCAGCAGCCAAGATCCCCAGCGGGGAAACAATGAGCAGTTCTTC. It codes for CASSQDPQRGNNEQFF.

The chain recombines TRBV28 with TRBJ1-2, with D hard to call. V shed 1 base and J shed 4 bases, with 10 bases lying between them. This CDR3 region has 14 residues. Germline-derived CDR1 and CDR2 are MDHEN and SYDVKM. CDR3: CASSLSWVGYGYTF. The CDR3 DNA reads TGTGCCAGCAGTTTATCTTGGGTGGGCTATGGCTACACCTTC.

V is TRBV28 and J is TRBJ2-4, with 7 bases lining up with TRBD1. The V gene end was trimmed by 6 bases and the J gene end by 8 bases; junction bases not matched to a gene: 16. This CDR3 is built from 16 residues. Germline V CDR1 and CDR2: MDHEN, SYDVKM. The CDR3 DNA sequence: TGTGCCAGCAGGGTTGCCGGGACAGCTTTTGGGGACATTCAGTACTTC. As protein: CASRVAGTAFGDIQYF. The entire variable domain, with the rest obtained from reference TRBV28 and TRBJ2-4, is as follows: DVKVTQSSRYLVKRTGEKVFLECVQDMDHENMFWYRQDPGLGLRLIYFSYDVKMKEKGDIPEGYSVSREKKERFSLILESASTNQTSMYLCASRVAGTAFGDIQYFGAGTRLSVL.

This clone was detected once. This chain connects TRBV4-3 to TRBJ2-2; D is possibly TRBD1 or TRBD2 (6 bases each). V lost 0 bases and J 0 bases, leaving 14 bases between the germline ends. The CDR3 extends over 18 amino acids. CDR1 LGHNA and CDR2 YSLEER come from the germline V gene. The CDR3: CASSQDSGAASNTGELFF. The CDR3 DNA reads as TGCGCCAGCAGCCAAGATTCGGGGGCAGCCTCGAACACCGGGGAGCTGTTTTTT.

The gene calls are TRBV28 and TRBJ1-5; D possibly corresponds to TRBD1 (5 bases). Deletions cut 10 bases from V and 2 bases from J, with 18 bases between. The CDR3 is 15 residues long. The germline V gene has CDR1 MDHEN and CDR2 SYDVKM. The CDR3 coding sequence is TGTGCCACCGAGATCGGCGGGGGAGGCAATCAGCCCCAGCATTTT. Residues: CATEIGGGGNQPQHF.

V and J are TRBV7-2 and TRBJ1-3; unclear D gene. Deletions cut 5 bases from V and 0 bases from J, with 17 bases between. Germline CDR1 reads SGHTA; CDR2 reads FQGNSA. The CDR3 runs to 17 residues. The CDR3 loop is CASSLYGSVNSGNTIYF. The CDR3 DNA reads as TGTGCCAGCAGCCTCTACGGTAGCGTAAACTCTGGAAACACCATATATTTT.

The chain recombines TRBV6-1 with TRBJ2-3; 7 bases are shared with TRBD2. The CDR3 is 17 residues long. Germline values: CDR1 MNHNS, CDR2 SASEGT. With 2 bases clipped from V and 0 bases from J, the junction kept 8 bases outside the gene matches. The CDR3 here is CASSETASGASTDTQYF. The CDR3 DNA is TGTGCCAGCAGTGAAACAGCTAGCGGAGCTAGCACAGATACGCAGTATTTT.

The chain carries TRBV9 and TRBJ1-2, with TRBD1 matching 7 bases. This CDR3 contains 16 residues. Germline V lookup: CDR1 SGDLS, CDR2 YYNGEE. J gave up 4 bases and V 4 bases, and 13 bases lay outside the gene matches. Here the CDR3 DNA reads TGTGCCAGCAGCAGCCTTGGACAGGTTGTTAGCTATGGCTACACCTTC. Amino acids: CASSSLGQVVSYGYTF.

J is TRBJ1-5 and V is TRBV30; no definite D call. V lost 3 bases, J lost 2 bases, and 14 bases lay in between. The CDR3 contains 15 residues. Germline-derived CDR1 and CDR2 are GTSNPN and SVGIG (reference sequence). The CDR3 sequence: CAWSLSGGGNQPQHF. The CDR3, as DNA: TGTGCCTGGAGCTTAAGCGGCGGAGGCAATCAGCCCCAGCATTTT. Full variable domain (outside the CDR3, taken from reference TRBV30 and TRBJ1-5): SQTIHQWPATLVQPVGSPLSLECTVEGTSNPNLYWYRQAAGRGLQLLFYSVGIGQISSEVPQNLSASRPQDRQFILSSKKLLLSDSGFYLCAWSLSGGGNQPQHFGDGTRLSIL.

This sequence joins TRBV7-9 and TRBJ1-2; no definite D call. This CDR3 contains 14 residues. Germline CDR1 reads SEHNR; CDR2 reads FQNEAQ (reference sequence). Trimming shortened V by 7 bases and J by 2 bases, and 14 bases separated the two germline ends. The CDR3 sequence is CASTLPVPNYGYTF. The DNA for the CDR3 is TGTGCCAGCACTCTCCCGGTGCCGAACTATGGCTACACCTTC.

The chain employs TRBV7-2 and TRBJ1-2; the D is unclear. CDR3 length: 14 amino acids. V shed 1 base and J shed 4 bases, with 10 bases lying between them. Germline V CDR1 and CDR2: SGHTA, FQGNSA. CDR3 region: CASSLGGTGYGYTF. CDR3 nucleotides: TGTGCCAGCAGCTTAGGGGGTACCGGCTATGGCTACACCTTC.

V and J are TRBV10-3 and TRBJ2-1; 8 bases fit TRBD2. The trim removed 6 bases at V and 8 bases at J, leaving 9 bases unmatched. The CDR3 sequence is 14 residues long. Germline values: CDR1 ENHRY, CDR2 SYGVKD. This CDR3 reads CAIRAGGPGDEQFF. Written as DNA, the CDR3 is TGTGCCATCAGGGCGGGAGGCCCCGGGGATGAGCAGTTCTTC.

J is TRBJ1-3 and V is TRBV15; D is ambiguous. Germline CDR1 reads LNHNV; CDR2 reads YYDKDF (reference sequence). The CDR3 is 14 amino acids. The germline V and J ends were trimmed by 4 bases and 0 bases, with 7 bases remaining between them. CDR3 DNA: TGTGCCACCAGCACCACGAGCTCTGGAAACACCATATATTTT. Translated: CATSTTSSGNTIYF.

The CDR3 reads CASSLVGQGYNEQFF. The CDR3 nucleotides read TGTGCCAGCAGCTTGGTAGGACAGGGGTACAATGAGCAGTTCTTC. This sequence joins TRBV5-8 and TRBJ2-1; 9 nucleotides align to TRBD1. Per the germline V gene, CDR1 is SGHTS and CDR2 is YDEGEE. The CDR3 totals 15 residues. With 0 bases clipped from V and 4 bases from J, the junction kept 2 bases outside the gene matches. The full variable domain, rest sourced from reference TRBV5-8 and TRBJ2-1, is EAGVTQSPTHLIKTRGQQATLRCSPISGHTSVYWYQQALGLGLQFLLWYDEGEERNRGNFPPRFSGRQFPNYSSELNVNALELEDSALYLCASSLVGQGYNEQFFGPGTRLTVL.

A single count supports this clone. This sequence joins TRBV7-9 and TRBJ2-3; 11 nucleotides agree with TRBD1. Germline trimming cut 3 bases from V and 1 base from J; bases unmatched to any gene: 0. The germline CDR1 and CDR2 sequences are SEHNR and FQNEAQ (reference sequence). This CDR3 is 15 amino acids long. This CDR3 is CASSLGQGGTDTQYF. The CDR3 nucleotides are TGTGCCAGCAGCTTGGGACAGGGGGGCACAGATACGCAGTATTTT.

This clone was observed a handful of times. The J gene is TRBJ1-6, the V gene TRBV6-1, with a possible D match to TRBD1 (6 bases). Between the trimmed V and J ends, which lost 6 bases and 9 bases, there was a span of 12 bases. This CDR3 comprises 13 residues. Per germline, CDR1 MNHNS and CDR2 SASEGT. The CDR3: CASRQGVGSPLHF. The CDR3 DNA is TGTGCCAGCAGACAGGGAGTTGGTTCACCCCTCCACTTT.

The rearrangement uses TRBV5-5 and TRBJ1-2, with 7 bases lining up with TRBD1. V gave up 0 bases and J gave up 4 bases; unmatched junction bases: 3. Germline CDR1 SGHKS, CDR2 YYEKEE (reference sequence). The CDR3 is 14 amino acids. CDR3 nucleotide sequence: TGTGCCAGCAGCTTGGACAGGGGAGCCTATGGCTACACCTTC. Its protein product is CASSLDRGAYGYTF.

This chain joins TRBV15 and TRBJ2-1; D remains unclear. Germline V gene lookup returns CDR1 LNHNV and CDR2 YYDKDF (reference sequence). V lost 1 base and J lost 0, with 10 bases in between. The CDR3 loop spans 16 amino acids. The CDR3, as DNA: TGTGCCACCAGCAGAGGTAGAAGTAGCTCCTACAATGAGCAGTTCTTC. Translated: CATSRGRSSSYNEQFF.

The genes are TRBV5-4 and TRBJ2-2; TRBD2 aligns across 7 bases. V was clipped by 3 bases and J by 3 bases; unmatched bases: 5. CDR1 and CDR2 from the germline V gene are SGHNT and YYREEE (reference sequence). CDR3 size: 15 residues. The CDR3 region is CASSSSGTHTGELFF. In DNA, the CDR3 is TGTGCCAGCAGCTCTAGCGGAACACACACCGGGGAGCTGTTTTTT.

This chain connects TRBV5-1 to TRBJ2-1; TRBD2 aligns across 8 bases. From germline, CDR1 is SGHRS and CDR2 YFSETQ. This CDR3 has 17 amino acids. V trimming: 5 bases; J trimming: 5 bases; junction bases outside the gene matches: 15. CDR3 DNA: TGCGCCAGCAGAGGTAGGGGAAGCGGGAGTACCGACAATGAGCAGTTCTTC. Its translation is CASRGRGSGSTDNEQFF.

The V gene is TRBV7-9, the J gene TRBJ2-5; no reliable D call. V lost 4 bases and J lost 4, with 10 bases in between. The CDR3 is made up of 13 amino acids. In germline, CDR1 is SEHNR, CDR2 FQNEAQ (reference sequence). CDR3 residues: CASSSGSPETQYF. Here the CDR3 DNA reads TGTGCCAGCAGCTCCGGGTCACCAGAGACCCAGTACTTC. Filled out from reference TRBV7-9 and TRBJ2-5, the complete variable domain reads DTGVSQNPRHKITKRGQNVTFRCDPISEHNRLYWYRQTLGQGPEFLTYFQNEAQLEKSRLLSDRFSAERPKGSFSTLEIQRTEQGDSAMYLCASSSGSPETQYFGPGTRLLVL.